The 20 T cell receptor beta chains reported below all come from one sample, sequenced in a study of blood T cell repertoires in COVID-19. Sequencing was performed with immunoSEQ multiplex PCR; in TCRdb, only in-frame clones are kept and a portion is missing. The data show about 95,000 clones, 89% seen once. The source material was peripheral blood. The receptors here all came from a woman aged 70 to 79 with acute or convalescent COVID-19.

This clone came up a few times. This chain joins TRBV6-5 and TRBJ1-6; D unclear. Germline V gene lookup returns CDR1 MNHEY and CDR2 SVGAGI. V was trimmed by 8 bases and J by 0 bases, leaving 5 bases between them. The CDR3 has 13 amino acids. The CDR3 loop reads CASRSSYNSPLHF. CDR3 sequence (DNA): TGTGCCAGCCGGAGCTCCTATAATTCACCCCTCCACTTT.

This clone turned up a few times. V and J are TRBV7-9 and TRBJ2-7, with 9 bases lining up with TRBD1. The junction had 14 bases not matched to a gene; V was cut back by 5 bases and J by 0 bases. The CDR3 has 18 amino acids. Germline CDR1 reads SEHNR; CDR2 reads FQNEAQ (reference sequence). This CDR3 reads CASSPGTGILEGSYEQYF. Written as DNA, the CDR3 is TGTGCCAGCAGCCCCGGGACAGGGATCCTCGAAGGCTCCTACGAGCAGTACTTC.

V is TRBV2 and J is TRBJ1-4; a weak D match, TRBD1 (6 bases). Germline V gives CDR1 SNHLY, CDR2 FYNNEI. V lost 3 bases and J 4 bases, leaving 12 bases between the germline ends. The CDR3 covers 15 residues. This CDR3 is CASSDWTAINEKLFF. CDR3 sequence (DNA): TGTGCCAGCAGTGACTGGACAGCGATTAATGAAAAACTGTTTTTT.

The rearrangement uses TRBV19 and TRBJ1-2, with D tentatively TRBD1 (6 bases). The CDR3 length is 13 residues. The V end was cut by 6 bases, the J end by 6 bases, with 14 bases between. Germline assignment: CDR1 LNHDA and CDR2 SQIVND (reference sequence). The CDR3 DNA follows: TGTGCCAGTAGATCCAGGGGTGAGGATGGCTACACCTTC. Translated, it gives CASRSRGEDGYTF.

The gene calls are TRBV7-2 and TRBJ1-6; 7 nucleotides align to TRBD1. Trimming removed 2 bases from V and 2 bases from J; junction bases left unmatched: 6. The CDR3 extends over 17 amino acids. The germline gives CDR1 SGHTA, CDR2 FQGNSA. In DNA form, the CDR3 reads TGTGCCAGCAGCTTAAGAGGGGGCGCAACCTATAATTCACCCCTCCACTTT. Protein product: CASSLRGGATYNSPLHF.

The chain recombines TRBV6-5 with TRBJ1-4, with 9 bases lining up with TRBD1. The CDR3 is made up of 14 amino acids. CDR1 is MNHEY, CDR2 SVGAGI, per germline. Trimming at V came to 5 bases and at J to 7 bases, leaving 5 bases not matched to a gene. The CDR3 loop reads CASSPTGGSEKLFF. The CDR3 nucleotides are TGTGCCAGCAGTCCGACAGGGGGTAGTGAAAAACTGTTTTTT.

The rearrangement links TRBV6-5 to TRBJ2-2, with D perhaps matching TRBD2 (5 bases). Germline V gene lookup returns CDR1 MNHEY and CDR2 SVGAGI. V lost 7 bases and J 2 bases, leaving 11 bases between the germline ends. This CDR3 is built from 14 residues. The CDR3 DNA is TGTGCCAGCATTACAGCGGCTAACACCGGGGAGCTGTTTTTT. This encodes CASITAANTGELFF.

V and J are TRBV19 and TRBJ2-2; D not resolved. Trimming stripped 4 bases from V and 5 bases from J, with 8 bases between. From germline, CDR1 is LNHDA and CDR2 SQIVND (reference sequence). The length of the CDR3 is 13 residues. The CDR3 is CASSTPLTGELFF. The DNA of the CDR3 is TGTGCCAGTAGTACCCCTCTTACCGGGGAGCTGTTTTTT.

This chain connects TRBV5-5 to TRBJ1-1; D is possibly TRBD1 (5 bases). The CDR3 sequence is 14 residues long. From germline, CDR1 is SGHKS and CDR2 YYEKEE (reference sequence). V was pared by 2 bases and J by 4 bases, with 12 bases between. This chain's CDR3 is CASSFLGASTEAFF. Here the CDR3 DNA reads TGTGCCAGCAGCTTCCTAGGGGCATCCACTGAAGCTTTCTTT.

This chain joins TRBV7-9 and TRBJ1-4, with D tentatively TRBD1 (5 bases). CDR1 SEHNR and CDR2 FQNEAQ come from the germline V gene (reference sequence). Trimming took 3 bases from V and 4 from J, leaving 9 bases between them. The CDR3 length is 14 residues. This chain's CDR3 is CASSFGGGNEKLFF. Here the CDR3 DNA reads TGTGCCAGCAGCTTCGGGGGAGGTAATGAAAAACTGTTTTTT.

This sequence joins TRBV10-2 and TRBJ2-1; 8 nucleotides match TRBD2. This CDR3 is built from 14 residues. Losses at the gene ends were 8 bases for V and 6 bases for J; bases not matched to a gene: 9. Germline loops: CDR1 WSHSY, CDR2 SAAADI. CDR3 protein: CASQKREILNEQFF. CDR3 nucleotide sequence: TGCGCCAGCCAAAAGCGGGAGATACTCAATGAGCAGTTCTTC.

The J gene is TRBJ1-3, the V gene TRBV19; 8 bases agree with TRBD1. J was trimmed by 3 bases and V by 11 bases; bases with no gene match: 12. The germline V gene encodes CDR1 LNHDA and CDR2 SQIVND (reference sequence). The CDR3 contains 15 residues. The CDR3, as DNA: TGTGCCTCGGAGGACAGGGACGCTCTTGGAAACACCATATATTTT. Protein product: CASEDRDALGNTIYF. The entire variable domain, with the rest obtained from reference TRBV19 and TRBJ1-3, is as follows: DGGITQSPKYLFRKEGQNVTLSCEQNLNHDAMYWYRQDPGQGLRLIYYSQIVNDFQKGDIAEGYSVSREKKESFPLTVTSAQKNPTAFYLCASEDRDALGNTIYFGEGSWLTVV.

In this sample, this clone turned up once. The chain couples TRBV27 to TRBJ1-2; D is uncertain. V gave up 5 bases and J gave up 8 bases, with 12 bases separating them. CDR3 length equals 12 residues. Per germline, CDR1 MNHEY and CDR2 SMNVEV (reference sequence). CDR3 in DNA: TGTGCCAGCAGTGGACTGCCTTGGGGCTACACCTTC. Amino acids: CASSGLPWGYTF.

V and J are TRBV7-6 and TRBJ2-2, with 9 bases matching TRBD1. CDR1 is SGHVS, CDR2 FNYEAQ, per germline. V shed 6 bases and J 3 bases; nucleotides not matched to a gene: 11. The CDR3 totals 17 residues. The CDR3: CASRGVRDRADTGELFF. Here the CDR3 DNA reads TGTGCCAGCAGGGGAGTTCGGGACAGGGCTGACACCGGGGAGCTGTTTTTT.

J is TRBJ2-5 and V is TRBV6-6; 9 bases fit TRBD1. Germline CDR1 MNHNY, CDR2 SVGAGI (reference sequence). After removal of 0 bases from V and 4 bases from J, the junction contained 6 bases not matched to a gene. The CDR3 consists of 16 residues. The CDR3 protein is CASSYSGTGNRETQYF. CDR3 coding DNA: TGTGCCAGCAGTTACTCGGGGACAGGGAACAGAGAGACCCAGTACTTC.

This chain links TRBV19 with TRBJ1-5, with D unclear. V dropped 5 bases and J dropped 5 bases, with 10 bases sitting between them. There are 13 residues in the CDR3. Germline CDR1 reads LNHDA; CDR2 reads SQIVND (reference sequence). The CDR3 DNA reads TGTGCCAGTAGTCTCGACACGTATCAGCCCCAGCATTTT. Translation gives CASSLDTYQPQHF.

The chain recombines TRBV4-1 with TRBJ2-2; D is undetermined. Germline CDR1 is MGHRA and CDR2 is YSYEKL. This CDR3 region has 16 residues. Deletions cut 0 bases from V and 4 bases from J, with 12 bases between. CDR3 loop: CASSQEVRSGTGELFF. CDR3 bases: TGCGCCAGCAGCCAAGAGGTCCGTTCGGGCACCGGGGAGCTGTTTTTT.

The chain employs TRBV29-1 and TRBJ1-2; 10 nucleotides line up with TRBD1. From germline, CDR1 is SQVTM and CDR2 ANQGSEA. V shed 7 bases, J shed 3 bases, and the junction held 5 bases outside the gene matches. This CDR3 comprises 13 residues. CDR3 nucleotide sequence: TGCAGCGCCGGACAGGGGGACGACTATGGCTACACCTTC. This translates into CSAGQGDDYGYTF. The full variable domain, completed using reference TRBV29-1 and TRBJ1-2, is SAVISQKPSRDICQRGTSLTIQCQVDSQVTMMFWYRQQPGQSLTLIATANQGSEATYESGFVIDKFPISRPNLTFSTLTVSNMSPEDSSIYLCSAGQGDDYGYTFGSGTRLTVV.

This chain links TRBV2 with TRBJ2-1; 7 bases line up with TRBD1. The CDR3 sequence is 14 residues long. The junction had 10 bases not matched to a gene; V was cut back by 6 bases and J by 8 bases. CDR1 and CDR2 from the germline V gene are SNHLY and FYNNEI. The CDR3 loop reads CASRAGTDNHEQFF. CDR3 nucleotide sequence: TGTGCCAGCAGGGCCGGGACAGATAACCATGAGCAGTTCTTC.

The chain is built from TRBV4-1 and TRBJ1-3; D gene uncertain. The CDR3 has 16 amino acids. Trimming removed 4 bases at V and 4 bases at J, with 17 bases between. Germline V gene sequence: CDR1 MGHRA, CDR2 YSYEKL. DNA of the CDR3: TGCGCCAGCAGCCTCCGTCGAGGGAGTGGAGGAAACACCATATATTTT. It specifies CASSLRRGSGGNTIYF.